The 28 T cell receptor beta chains below come from one sample, sequenced in a study of cytomegalovirus exposure and HLA in healthy donors. Primers included in the PCR were 60 Vbeta and 13 Jbeta primers. The protocol was immunoSEQ multiplex PCR, while the TCRdb copy is restricted to in-frame clones and leaves out a portion. Its listing shows about 140,000 clones. The sequencing sample was made of PBMCs. The receptors derive from a man aged 35 to 55 in good health and CMV-seronegative.

The chain has TRBV5-1 and TRBJ2-3, with TRBD1 matching 9 bases. V gave up 5 bases and J gave up 3 bases; unmatched junction bases: 10. CDR1 and CDR2 (germline): SGHRS, YFSETQ. This CDR3 is built from 16 residues. The CDR3 region is CASSPQQGAGTDTQYF. CDR3 bases: TGCGCCAGCAGTCCCCAACAGGGGGCGGGGACAGATACGCAGTATTTT.

This chain uses TRBV6-1 with TRBJ1-1; D is uncertain. The CDR3 totals 13 residues. The germline V gene encodes CDR1 MNHNS and CDR2 SASEGT. Trimming removed 7 bases at V and 0 bases at J, with 9 bases between. The CDR3 spells CASNEGVNTEAFF. CDR3 sequence (DNA): TGTGCCAGCAATGAGGGAGTGAACACTGAAGCTTTCTTT.

The V and J genes are TRBV5-1 and TRBJ1-6, with 8 bases aligning to TRBD1. Looked up from germline, CDR1 is SGHRS and CDR2 is YFSETQ. Trimming at V came to 5 bases and at J to 11 bases, leaving 6 bases not matched to a gene. The CDR3 loop spans 13 amino acids. This CDR3 is CASRVDRGTPLHF. As DNA, the CDR3 is TGCGCCAGCAGAGTCGACAGGGGAACACCCCTCCACTTT.

The V gene is TRBV4-2, the J gene TRBJ2-7; TRBD2 matches at 13 bases. After removal of 0 bases from V and 1 base from J, the junction contained 9 bases not matched to a gene. This CDR3 contains 19 residues. Germline CDR1 LGHNA, CDR2 YNFKEQ. The DNA of the CDR3 is TGTGCCAGCAGCCAAGATCACCCGACTAGCGGGGGGCTGTCCTACGAGCAGTACTTC. This codes for CASSQDHPTSGGLSYEQYF.

The chain has TRBV12-5 and TRBJ2-1, with TRBD2 identical over 7 bases. Germline CDR1 and CDR2: LGHNT and FRNRAP. Germline trimming cut 0 bases from V and 7 bases from J; bases unmatched to any gene: 6. CDR3 length: 15 residues. The CDR3 DNA follows: TGTGCTAGTGGTTTGGTCAGGGTGGGGGGGAATGAGCAGTTCTTC. This sequence encodes CASGLVRVGGNEQFF.

The rearrangement joins TRBV11-2 to TRBJ2-7; possible D gene TRBD1, 6 bases. The CDR3 is made up of 15 amino acids. Trimming took off 3 bases at V and 2 bases at J, with 14 bases between the two ends. Germline loops: CDR1 SGHAT, CDR2 FQNNGV. The CDR3 loop reads CASSFNREATYEQYF. The CDR3 region has the DNA TGTGCCAGCAGCTTTAACAGGGAAGCCACCTACGAGCAGTACTTC.

The chain couples TRBV6-5 to TRBJ2-1; weak D call: TRBD1 (6 bases). CDR3 size: 15 residues. Germline CDR1 reads MNHEY; CDR2 reads SVGAGI. Trimming took off 6 bases at V and 7 bases at J, with 19 bases between the two ends. The CDR3 DNA sequence: TGTGCCAGCAGGACGCGGCCAGGGGATGTAAATGAGCAGTTCTTC. This translates into CASRTRPGDVNEQFF.

The rearrangement links TRBV4-2 to TRBJ1-2; D might be TRBD1 (6 bases). The V end was cut by 0 bases, the J end by 8 bases, with 13 bases between. The CDR3 length is 14 residues. CDR1 is LGHNA and CDR2 is YNFKEQ in the germline V gene. CDR3 DNA: TGTGCCAGCAGCCAAGATCAGGGGATAGGGGGCTACACCTTC. This encodes CASSQDQGIGGYTF.

V is TRBV21-1 and J is TRBJ2-7; the D segment call TRBD1 is taken from the table without a DNA check. TRBV21-1 is noted as a pseudogene. This CDR3 region has 16 residues. The CDR3: CASSKGCRGEVDEQYF. The CDR3 coding sequence is TGTGCCAGCAGCAAAGGTTGCAGGGGAGAGGTAGACGAGCAGTACTTC.

J is TRBJ1-1 and V is TRBV5-4; D call uncertain. The CDR3 has 15 amino acids. Trimming removed 0 bases from V and 0 bases from J, with 9 bases in between. Germline CDR1 and CDR2: SGHNT and YYREEE (reference sequence). The CDR3 nucleotides read TGTGCCAGCAGCTTGGAAACAAAACTGAACACTGAAGCTTTCTTT. It codes for CASSLETKLNTEAFF.

This chain uses TRBV29-1 with TRBJ1-1, with a weak D call TRBD1 (5 bases). Germline CDR1 SQVTM, CDR2 ANQGSEA. The CDR3 has 13 amino acids. With 4 bases removed from V and 4 bases from J, the gap between germline ends came to 13 bases. CDR3 nucleotide sequence: TGCAGCGTTGGTCAGGGACTGGCCACTGAAGCTTTCTTT. Protein sequence: CSVGQGLATEAFF.

CDR3: CASSLRTSGGGSGANVLTF. The DNA for the CDR3 is TGCGCCAGCAGCCTCAGGACTAGCGGGGGTGGGTCTGGGGCCAACGTCCTGACTTTC. V and J are TRBV5-1 and TRBJ2-6; 13 nucleotides line up with TRBD2. The V segment lost 4 bases and the J segment 1 base; nucleotides outside the gene matches: 8. The germline CDR1 and CDR2 sequences are SGHRS and YFSETQ. This CDR3 spans 19 amino acids. Supplemented by reference TRBV5-1 and TRBJ2-6, the full variable domain reads KAGVTQTPRYLIKTRGQQVTLSCSPISGHRSVSWYQQTPGQGLQFLFEYFSETQRNKGNFPGRFSGRQFSNSRSEMNVSTLELGDSALYLCASSLRTSGGGSGANVLTFGAGSRLTVL.

The V call is TRBV9, the J call TRBJ2-2; possible D gene TRBD2, 6 bases. The CDR3 spans 16 residues. Germline CDR1 reads SGDLS; CDR2 reads YYNGEE. Trimming took off 3 bases at V and 5 bases at J, with 17 bases between the two ends. The CDR3 bases are TGTGCCAGCAGCGAGGGCAACCCCAGCGGGACCGGGGAGCTGTTTTTT. It specifies CASSEGNPSGTGELFF.

CDR3 protein: CASSSRTGAYEQYF. The CDR3 DNA reads as TGTGCCAGCAGCTCGAGGACAGGCGCCTACGAGCAGTACTTC. The V gene is TRBV7-2, the J gene TRBJ2-5; 7 bases fit TRBD1. The J call may not be correct, given that the DNA end is closer to TRBJ2-7. The CDR3 length is 14 residues. Germline V gene lookup returns CDR1 SGHTA and CDR2 FQGNSA.

The rearrangement links TRBV25-1 to TRBJ2-5; TRBD1 agrees at 11 bases. J gave up 3 bases and V 3 bases, and 6 bases lay outside the gene matches. This CDR3 region has 16 residues. Per the germline V gene, CDR1 is MGHDK and CDR2 is SYGVNS. As DNA, the CDR3 is TGTGCCAGCAGTGAGGGGTGGGACAGGGGGGAAGAGACCCAGTACTTC. This translates into CASSEGWDRGEETQYF. The full variable domain, in which reference TRBV25-1 and TRBJ2-5 provide the parts outside the CDR3, is EADIYQTPRYLVIGTGKKITLECSQTMGHDKMYWYQQDPGMELHLIHYSYGVNSTEKGDLSSESTVSRIRTEHFPLTLESARPSHTSQYLCASSEGWDRGEETQYFGPGTRLLVL.

The rearrangement uses TRBV19 and TRBJ1-2; tentatively, D is TRBD1 (6 bases). This CDR3 has 18 amino acids. Per germline, CDR1 LNHDA and CDR2 SQIVND (reference sequence). Trimming stripped 4 bases from V and 8 bases from J, with 29 bases between. CDR3 residues: CASSTSSVPGQTRRGYTF. CDR3 DNA sequence: TGTGCCAGTAGTACCTCTTCGGTCCCCGGACAGACCCGTAGGGGCTACACCTTC.

The rearrangement links TRBV5-1 to TRBJ1-1; no firm D call. The CDR3 loop spans 11 amino acids. Germline V gene data show CDR1 as SGHRS and CDR2 as YFSETQ. Trimming removed 1 base at V and 7 bases at J, with 5 bases between. The CDR3 nucleotides are TGCGCCAGCAGCTTGCACAATGAAGCTTTCTTT. Its translation is CASSLHNEAFF. Full variable domain (outside the CDR3, taken from reference TRBV5-1 and TRBJ1-1): KAGVTQTPRYLIKTRGQQVTLSCSPISGHRSVSWYQQTPGQGLQFLFEYFSETQRNKGNFPGRFSGRQFSNSRSEMNVSTLELGDSALYLCASSLHNEAFFGQGTRLTVV.

V gene TRBV7-9 combines with J gene TRBJ2-5; 7 bases map to TRBD1. The J call may be mistaken, given a closer DNA end match to TRBJ2-7. Germline-derived CDR1 and CDR2 are SEHNR and FQNEAQ (reference sequence). This CDR3 has 16 amino acids. The CDR3 is CASSPSGTEKSYEQYF. As DNA, the CDR3 is TGTGCCAGCAGCCCTTCCGGGACAGAGAAGTCCTACGAGCAGTACTTC.

The chain joins TRBV6-4 to TRBJ2-3, with D possibly matching TRBD1 (6 bases). The CDR3 has 15 residues. Trimming left V 4 bases short and J 2 bases short, with 13 bases between. Germline loops: CDR1 MRHNA, CDR2 SNTAGT. CDR3 loop: CASSAIQGPTDTQYF. The CDR3 nucleotides read TGTGCCAGCAGTGCCATACAGGGTCCCACAGATACGCAGTATTTT.

J is TRBJ2-1 and V is TRBV7-2; 7 nucleotides match TRBD2. This CDR3 comprises 15 residues. The germline gives CDR1 SGHTA, CDR2 FQGNSA. J gave up 5 bases and V 1 base, and 5 bases lay outside the gene matches. The CDR3 spells CASSLVGAGNNEQFF. CDR3 in DNA: TGTGCCAGCAGCTTAGTAGGAGCGGGGAACAATGAGCAGTTCTTC.

The chain carries TRBV13 and TRBJ2-1; 9 bases align to TRBD2. This CDR3 comprises 15 residues. Looked up from germline, CDR1 is PRHDT and CDR2 is FYEKMQ (reference sequence). The V and J ends lost 2 bases and 9 bases, in that order; junction bases with no gene match: 8. The CDR3 loop is CASSLNGGGAPEQFF. Here the CDR3 DNA reads TGTGCCAGCAGCTTAAATGGCGGGGGGGCCCCTGAGCAGTTCTTC.

This chain connects TRBV5-4 to TRBJ1-2, with 7 bases that match TRBD1. There are 14 residues in the CDR3. V shed 5 bases, J shed 4 bases, and the junction held 8 bases outside the gene matches. Germline V gene lookup returns CDR1 SGHNT and CDR2 YYREEE (reference sequence). CDR3 protein: CASRLQDRPYGYTF. CDR3 sequence (DNA): TGTGCCAGCAGGCTCCAGGACAGGCCCTATGGCTACACCTTC.

For the CDR3, the DNA is TGTGCCAGCATCGAATGGACAGGCTTCTACGAGCAGTACTTC. It codes for CASIEWTGFYEQYF. The chain couples TRBV5-8 to TRBJ2-7, with TRBD1 identical over 7 bases. This CDR3 spans 14 amino acids. The germline V gene has CDR1 SGHTS and CDR2 YDEGEE. The ends lost 6 bases at V and 3 bases at J; junction bases unmatched: 9.

This chain joins TRBV25-1 and TRBJ2-5, with a possible D match to TRBD1 (6 bases). The CDR3 covers 14 residues. Per germline, CDR1 MGHDK and CDR2 SYGVNS. V lost 3 bases to trimming and J lost 0 bases, with 8 bases between them. This CDR3 is CASSENRDQETQYF. The CDR3 DNA reads TGTGCCAGCAGTGAGAACAGGGACCAAGAGACCCAGTACTTC.

Notes on this clone: The sample has other DNA sequences that encode this CDR3 too. The V gene is TRBV5-1, the J gene TRBJ1-2; D is undetermined. Germline values: CDR1 SGHRS, CDR2 YFSETQ. This CDR3 is built from 14 residues. The V end lost 0 bases, the J end lost 2 bases, and 8 bases lay between the germline ends. Here the CDR3 DNA reads TGCGCCAGCAGCTTGGACAACCGAAACTATGGCTACACCTTC. It yields the protein CASSLDNRNYGYTF.

The chain combines TRBV7-9 with TRBJ1-6; 7 bases line up with TRBD1. The CDR3 sequence is 16 residues long. Looked up from germline, CDR1 is SEHNR and CDR2 is FQNEAQ (reference sequence). J was trimmed by 7 bases and V by 7 bases; bases with no gene match: 13. The CDR3 bases are TGTGCCAGCACCACATGGGACAGTGGGACAAATTCACCCCTCCACTTT. Translation gives CASTTWDSGTNSPLHF.

This chain's CDR3 is CASSQGWTAEAFF. CDR3 nucleotide sequence: TGCGCCAGCAGCCAAGGGTGGACAGCAGAAGCTTTCTTT. The chain recombines TRBV4-3 with TRBJ1-1; a weak D match, TRBD1 (6 bases). CDR3 length: 13 residues. In germline, CDR1 is LGHNA, CDR2 YSLEER. V lost 1 base to trimming and J lost 8 bases, with 11 bases between them.

The chain has TRBV5-1 and TRBJ2-7; 7 nucleotides line up with TRBD1. The CDR3 has 15 residues. V lost 0 bases to trimming and J lost 7 bases; unmatched junction nucleotides: 10. Germline-derived CDR1 and CDR2 are SGHRS and YFSETQ. CDR3 in DNA: TGCGCCAGCAGCTTGGCCATATCTACAGGGGAAGAGCAGTACTTC. Protein sequence: CASSLAISTGEEQYF.